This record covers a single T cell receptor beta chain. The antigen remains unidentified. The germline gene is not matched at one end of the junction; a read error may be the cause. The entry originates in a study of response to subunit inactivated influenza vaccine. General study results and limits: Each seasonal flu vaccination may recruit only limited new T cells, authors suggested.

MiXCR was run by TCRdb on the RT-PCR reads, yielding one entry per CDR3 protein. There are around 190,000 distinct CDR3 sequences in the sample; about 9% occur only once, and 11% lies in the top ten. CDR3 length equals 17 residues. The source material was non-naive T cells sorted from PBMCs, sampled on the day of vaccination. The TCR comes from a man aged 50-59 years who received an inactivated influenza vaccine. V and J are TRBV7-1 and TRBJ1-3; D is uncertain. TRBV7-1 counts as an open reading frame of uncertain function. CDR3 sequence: CAISSELGRPSGNTIYF. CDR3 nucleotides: TGTGCCATCAGCTCCGAGCTGGGGAGGCCATCTGGAAACACCATATATTTT.